The 27 T cell receptor beta chains given below trace back to one sample, sequenced in a study of blood T cell repertoires in COVID-19. The data were produced by immunoSEQ multiplex PCR, yet TCRdb's version contains in-frame clones alone and is incomplete. This table holds approximately 110,000 clones, about 83% found once. Sequenced input: peripheral blood. The source is a human donor in a cohort sampled during active COVID-19.

This rearrangement joins TRBV7-2 to TRBJ2-2, with D tentatively TRBD2 (5 bases). There are 15 residues in the CDR3. V was clipped by 5 bases and J by 3 bases, with 13 bases between them. Germline V gene lookup returns CDR1 SGHTA and CDR2 FQGNSA. CDR3 nucleotides: TGTGCCAGCAGCATCCGGGGTTTGGACACCGGGGAGCTGTTTTTT. It translates to CASSIRGLDTGELFF.

The rearrangement joins TRBV5-1 to TRBJ1-6; 10 bases are shared with TRBD1. Germline-derived CDR1 and CDR2 are SGHRS and YFSETQ. The junction had 0 bases not matched to a gene; V was cut back by 4 bases and J by 8 bases. The CDR3 loop spans 13 amino acids. DNA of the CDR3: TGCGCCAGCAGCGGGACAGGGGATTCACCCCTCCACTTT. It codes for CASSGTGDSPLHF.

This sequence joins TRBV5-4 and TRBJ1-5; no clear D gene. Germline CDR1 is SGHNT and CDR2 is YYREEE (reference sequence). The CDR3 is made up of 15 amino acids. V lost 0 bases to trimming and J lost 5 bases, with 12 bases between them. This CDR3 reads CASSLAVPPDQPQHF. As DNA, the CDR3 is TGTGCCAGCAGCTTGGCGGTACCGCCGGATCAGCCCCAGCATTTT. Full variable domain (missing parts from reference TRBV5-4 and TRBJ1-5): ETGVTQSPTHLIKTRGQQVTLRCSSQSGHNTVSWYQQALGQGPQFIFQYYREEENGRGNFPPRFSGLQFPNYSSELNVNALELDDSALYLCASSLAVPPDQPQHFGDGTRLSIL.

V usage is TRBV18 and J usage is TRBJ2-6, with TRBD2 matching over 9 bases. Per the germline V gene, CDR1 is KGHSH and CDR2 is LQKENI. V dropped 2 bases and J dropped 4; count of bases not matched to a gene: 12. The CDR3 has 19 amino acids. CDR3 bases: TGTGCCAGCTCACCAACGAACGCGGGAGGGCCATTGGGGGCCAACGTCCTGACTTTC. Residues: CASSPTNAGGPLGANVLTF.

The genes are TRBV7-8 and TRBJ1-4; D possibly corresponds to TRBD1 (5 bases). CDR1 and CDR2 from the germline V gene are SGHVS and FQNEAQ. With 1 base removed from V and 0 bases from J, the gap between germline ends came to 6 bases. The CDR3 covers 15 residues. Here the CDR3 DNA reads TGTGCCAGCAGCTTAGAGGGGACAACTAATGAAAAACTGTTTTTT. Protein product: CASSLEGTTNEKLFF.

This rearrangement joins TRBV18 to TRBJ2-7; D is possibly TRBD2 (5 bases). Germline V gene lookup returns CDR1 KGHSH and CDR2 LQKENI. The CDR3 runs to 14 residues. V lost 2 bases and J 3 bases, leaving 11 bases between the germline ends. The DNA of the CDR3 is TGTGCCAGCTCACCAAGCCGGGATAACTACGAGCAGTACTTC. Its protein is CASSPSRDNYEQYF.

This clone was observed a handful of times. The chain is built from TRBV4-2 and TRBJ2-7; tentative D call: TRBD2 (7 bases). This CDR3 comprises 16 residues. Germline V gene lookup returns CDR1 LGHNA and CDR2 YNFKEQ. The V and J ends lost 1 base and 2 bases respectively, with 15 bases between them. The DNA of the CDR3 is TGTGCCAGCAGCCAAGTCTCGGGGGGCTCTCCCTACGAGCAGTACTTC. Translation: CASSQVSGGSPYEQYF.

The rearrangement links TRBV7-2 to TRBJ1-1; 8 nucleotides line up with TRBD1. Germline V gives CDR1 SGHTA, CDR2 FQGNSA. There are 14 residues in the CDR3. V was clipped by 6 bases and J by 5 bases; unmatched bases: 8. CDR3 sequence (DNA): TGTGCCAGCAGGAGCAGACAGGGGTCTACTGAAGCTTTCTTT. Its translation is CASRSRQGSTEAFF. The full variable domain, completed using reference TRBV7-2 and TRBJ1-1, is GAGVSQSPSNKVTEKGKDVELRCDPISGHTALYWYRQSLGQGLEFLIYFQGNSAPDKSGLPSDRFSAERTGGSVSTLTIQRTQQEDSAVYLCASRSRQGSTEAFFGQGTRLTVV.

The chain is built from TRBV4-3 and TRBJ1-1, with D maybe TRBD1 (5 bases). The CDR3 extends over 17 amino acids. Trimming took 5 bases from V and 0 from J, leaving 19 bases between them. CDR1 LGHNA and CDR2 YSLEER come from the germline V gene. In DNA, the CDR3 is TGCGCCAGCAGCTACAAGATTGGGGGGGGAATGAACACTGAAGCTTTCTTT. Translated: CASSYKIGGGMNTEAFF.

This clone was detected a few times. The CDR3 protein is CASRNYGYTF. DNA for the CDR3: TGTGCCTCCAGGAATTACGGCTACACCTTC. V gene TRBV19 combines with J gene TRBJ1-2; no definite D call. Germline V gene sequence: CDR1 LNHDA, CDR2 SQIVND (reference sequence). The CDR3 covers 10 residues. V lost 11 bases, J lost 8 bases, and 12 bases lay in between.

V gene TRBV5-1 combines with J gene TRBJ1-1; TRBD1 aligns across 8 bases. Germline loops: CDR1 SGHRS, CDR2 YFSETQ. The CDR3 consists of 16 residues. V trimming: 4 bases; J trimming: 1 base; junction bases outside the gene matches: 9. The DNA for the CDR3 is TGCGCCAGCAGCCCAGGACAGGGTAGCTCGAACACTGAAGCTTTCTTT. Translated: CASSPGQGSSNTEAFF.

The CDR3 nucleotides read TGCGCCAGCAGCCTACGATTTTCCGGGACTAGCGGGAGTTTACAAGAGACCCAGTACTTC. It encodes CASSLRFSGTSGSLQETQYF. This rearrangement joins TRBV5-1 to TRBJ2-5; 14 bases match TRBD2. Germline trimming cut 4 bases from V and 2 bases from J; bases unmatched to any gene: 16. This CDR3 comprises 20 residues. CDR1 is SGHRS and CDR2 is YFSETQ in the germline V gene.

The chain joins TRBV6-5 to TRBJ1-4; a weak D match, TRBD1 (5 bases). V lost 6 bases and J lost 5, with 16 bases in between. In germline, CDR1 is MNHEY, CDR2 SVGAGI. The CDR3 length is 15 residues. This CDR3 reads CASRADSTRNEKLFF. Here the CDR3 DNA reads TGTGCCAGCAGGGCCGACAGCACCAGGAATGAAAAACTGTTTTTT.

The chain links TRBV7-2 to TRBJ2-2; TRBD1 matches 7 bases. Germline assignment: CDR1 SGHTA and CDR2 FQGNSA. This CDR3 has 14 residues. V was pared by 6 bases and J by 1 base, with 2 bases of the junction left unmatched. As DNA, the CDR3 is TGTGCCAGCAGATGGACAGGGAACACCGGGGAGCTGTTTTTT. As protein: CASRWTGNTGELFF.

The chain combines TRBV7-2 with TRBJ2-2; 7 bases line up with TRBD2. This CDR3 contains 14 residues. J was trimmed by 6 bases and V by 4 bases; bases with no gene match: 5. Per the germline V gene, CDR1 is SGHTA and CDR2 is FQGNSA. The CDR3 nucleotides read TGTGCCAGCAGCTCAAGACTAGCCCCCGGGGAGCTGTTTTTT. Translating gives CASSSRLAPGELFF.

This clone came up once. The chain joins TRBV5-8 to TRBJ2-1; D not certain. V lost 0 bases and J lost 6, with 4 bases in between. The CDR3 spans 12 residues. Germline CDR1 and CDR2: SGHTS and YDEGEE. CDR3: CASSLGLNEQFF. The CDR3, as DNA: TGTGCCAGCAGCTTGGGGCTCAATGAGCAGTTCTTC.

The CDR3 coding sequence is TGTGCCAGTAGAGACGGGGGGCTTAGCACAGATACGCAGTATTTT. Encoded protein: CASRDGGLSTDTQYF. This chain links TRBV19 with TRBJ2-3, with a tentative D call TRBD2 (7 bases). The CDR3 runs 15 residues. CDR1 is LNHDA and CDR2 is SQIVND in the germline V gene (reference sequence). V lost 6 bases to trimming and J lost 0 bases, with 13 bases between them.

The chain employs TRBV10-3 and TRBJ2-1; 7 bases are shared with TRBD2. V lost 6 bases and J lost 2; bases outside the gene matches: 10. CDR1 is ENHRY and CDR2 is SYGVKD in the germline V gene. The CDR3 length is 16 residues. The CDR3 region has the DNA TGTGCCATCAGGGGAGGGGACTTCCGAACCTACAATGAGCAGTTCTTC. It translates to CAIRGGDFRTYNEQFF.

The chain links TRBV5-1 to TRBJ2-1, with D possibly matching TRBD1 (6 bases). Germline CDR1 is SGHRS and CDR2 is YFSETQ. V dropped 3 bases and J dropped 9 bases, with 10 bases sitting between them. The CDR3 totals 12 residues. CDR3: CASSSTGPEQFF. DNA of the CDR3: TGCGCCAGCAGCTCAACAGGGCCTGAGCAGTTCTTC. The whole variable domain, remainder taken from reference TRBV5-1 and TRBJ2-1, is KAGVTQTPRYLIKTRGQQVTLSCSPISGHRSVSWYQQTPGQGLQFLFEYFSETQRNKGNFPGRFSGRQFSNSRSEMNVSTLELGDSALYLCASSSTGPEQFFGPGTRLTVL.

This rearrangement joins TRBV10-3 to TRBJ2-1; 7 bases line up with TRBD2. The trim removed 11 bases at V and 0 bases at J, leaving 4 bases unmatched. CDR3 length: 13 amino acids. The germline CDR1 and CDR2 sequences are ENHRY and SYGVKD. The CDR3 DNA reads as TGTGCCGTGACTAGCACCTCCTACAATGAGCAGTTCTTC. As protein: CAVTSTSYNEQFF.

The rearrangement joins TRBV3-1 (or the pseudogene TRBV3-2) to TRBJ1-5; D is unclear. V gave up 2 bases and J gave up 6 bases, with 5 bases separating them. Germline V gives CDR1 LGHDT, CDR2 YNNKEL (reference sequence). CDR3 length: 12 residues. CDR3 residues: CASSQWAQPQHF. CDR3 bases: TGTGCCAGCAGCCAATGGGCTCAGCCCCAGCATTTT.

The CDR3 DNA reads TGTGCCAGCAGCTTGGGCCTAGCGGGAAACAATGAGCAGTTCTTC. This translates into CASSLGLAGNNEQFF. This rearrangement joins TRBV5-8 to TRBJ2-1, with 9 positions matching TRBD2. V dropped 0 bases and J dropped 5; count of bases not matched to a gene: 3. The CDR3 extends over 15 amino acids. The germline CDR1 and CDR2 sequences are SGHTS and YDEGEE.

This chain uses TRBV7-7 with TRBJ2-5, with 7 bases that match TRBD2. The V gene end was trimmed by 1 base and the J gene end by 4 bases; junction bases not matched to a gene: 3. CDR1 is SSHAT, CDR2 FNYEAQ, per germline (reference sequence). The CDR3 spans 14 residues. The CDR3 reads CASSLGTGGETQYF. The CDR3 DNA sequence: TGTGCCAGCAGCTTAGGTACGGGAGGAGAGACCCAGTACTTC. The variable domain in full, with the rest retrieved from reference TRBV7-7 and TRBJ2-5, is GAGVSQSPRYKVTKRGQDVTLRCDPISSHATLYWYQQALGQGPEFLTYFNYEAQPDKSGLPSDRFSAERPEGSISTLTIQRTEQRDSAMYRCASSLGTGGETQYFGPGTRLLVL.

The gene calls are TRBV12-3 or TRBV12-4 and TRBJ1-6; no clear D. There are 12 residues in the CDR3. Trimming shortened V by 6 bases and J by 7 bases, and 7 bases separated the two germline ends. The CDR3 loop reads CASRPQNSPLHF. CDR3 coding DNA: TGTGCCAGCAGACCTCAGAATTCACCCCTCCACTTT.

The chain carries TRBV30 and TRBJ2-2; D is possibly TRBD1 (6 bases). Germline V gene lookup returns CDR1 GTSNPN and CDR2 SVGIG (reference sequence). The CDR3 extends over 14 amino acids. Trimming removed 5 bases from V and 1 base from J, with 11 bases in between. DNA for the CDR3: TGTGCCTGGGACAGACAGGTGAACACCGGGGAGCTGTTTTTT. Its translation is CAWDRQVNTGELFF.

V usage is TRBV6-5 and J usage is TRBJ2-2, with D possibly being TRBD2 (5 bases). Trimming shortened V by 6 bases and J by 8 bases, and 7 bases separated the two germline ends. Per the germline V gene, CDR1 is MNHEY and CDR2 is SVGAGI. This CDR3 is 11 amino acids long. In nucleotides, the CDR3 is TGTGCCAGCAGCCGCGGGGGGGAGCTGTTTTTT. Translated: CASSRGGELFF.

The CDR3 protein is CASTSRQSSYEQYF. CDR3 DNA sequence: TGTGCCAGCACCTCCAGACAAAGCTCCTACGAGCAGTACTTC. This chain uses TRBV11-2 with TRBJ2-7; no reliable D call. With 7 bases removed from V and 0 bases from J, the gap between germline ends came to 13 bases. This CDR3 is built from 14 residues. The germline V gene encodes CDR1 SGHAT and CDR2 FQNNGV.